This T cell receptor (beta chain) appears in the sequencing data of a study of Ad26.COV2.S vaccination and SARS-CoV-2 variants. On the study more broadly: Doses of Ad26.COV2.S were injected into muscle once or twice, 56 days apart.

Treatment meaning: about 20 received Ad26.COV2.S at low or high dose, single or two shots; about 5 received placebo; per-sample allocation not given. The investigators took samples on day 63 after the first vaccine or placebo injection. Germline assignment: CDR1 LGHDT and CDR2 YNNKEL (reference sequence). This CDR3 contains 15 residues. The V gene end was trimmed by 8 bases and the J gene end by 2 bases; junction bases not matched to a gene: 9. Measured with immunoSEQ multiplex PCR; TCRdb has only the in-frame clones, and not every one. Among 360,000 or so clones listed, over 75% were seen once. The sequence was obtained from a person aged 18 to 65 who received the Ad26.COV2.S COVID-19 vaccine or a placebo. The rearrangement joins TRBV3-1 (or the pseudogene TRBV3-2) to TRBJ2-7, with 10 bases matching TRBD2. This specimen consisted of peripheral blood, obtained in a trial of Ad26.COV2.S vaccine versus placebo. This CDR3 reads CASWGLAGETYEQYF. The CDR3 DNA follows: TGTGCCAGCTGGGGCCTAGCGGGAGAGACCTACGAGCAGTACTTC.